This T cell receptor (beta chain) comes out of a study of CD4 and CD8 cells across lung adenocarcinoma regions. Germline V gene data show CDR1 as MNHEY and CDR2 as SMNVEV (reference sequence). With V trimmed by 5 bases and J by 6 bases, 8 bases remained unmatched. The CDR3 length is 17 residues. Using its own MiXCR run on the PCR reads, TCRdb lists one record per CDR3 protein. The data show roughly 10,000 distinct CDR3 sequences, roughly 46% seen once. Donors had localized lung adenocarcinoma, a non-small cell lung cancer. The chain joins TRBV27 to TRBJ2-3; 16 bases are shared with TRBD2. The TCR sequence derives from a male donor with lung adenocarcinoma. The CD4 and CD8 labels of this study may be unreliable. The specimen was CD4+ T cells from the margin of a lung tumor. CDR3 sequence reads: CASSTGTSGRVFDTQYF. CDR3 bases: TGTGCCAGCAGTACCGGGACTAGCGGGAGGGTTTTTGATACGCAGTATTTT.